Listed below are T cell receptor beta chains from one sample, sequenced in a study of blood T cell repertoires in COVID-19. Profiling relied on immunoSEQ multiplex PCR, and the TCRdb table lists in-frame clones only, not all of them. The table records around 260,000 clones, approximately 90% of them present only once. Sequenced input: PBMCs or T cells enriched from blood (not recorded which). The receptors originated from a young woman who had recovered from COVID-19. CDR3s leave out the opening cysteine and the closing phenylalanine or tryptophan. The order of the fields is J gene, clone size, D gene, V gene, CDR3 protein. The D gene is left open where the match is weak. Clone size is stated in some rows and not others, as once, few, many or a class when expanded.

J: TRBJ2-7
size: .
D: .
V: TRBV18
CDR3: ASSPAGYPYEQY

J: TRBJ1-5
size: .
D: .
V: TRBV6-5
CDR3: ASSYIGEGQPQH

J: TRBJ2-2
size: .
D: TRBD1
V: TRBV19
CDR3: ASEQGAQAGELF

J: TRBJ1-3
size: .
D: TRBD1
V: TRBV5-4
CDR3: ASSPPTGAGNTIY

J: TRBJ1-1
size: .
D: .
V: TRBV7-3
CDR3: ASSLGAGGNTEAF

J: TRBJ2-7
size: once
D: TRBD1
V: TRBV30
CDR3: AWNRGLYEQY

J: TRBJ2-1
size: .
D: TRBD2
V: TRBV3-1/TRBV3-2
CDR3: ASSPFLAGLPYNEQF

J: TRBJ1-4
size: .
D: .
V: TRBV19
CDR3: ASSITTTTNEKLF

J: TRBJ2-7
size: .
D: TRBD2
V: TRBV27
CDR3: ASSVLATYEQY

J: TRBJ2-7
size: .
D: .
V: TRBV27
CDR3: ASAPGTGTHEQY

J: TRBJ2-1
size: once
D: TRBD2
V: TRBV11-2
CDR3: ASSLERTSGRRRSYNEQF

J: TRBJ2-7
size: few
D: TRBD2
V: TRBV6-5
CDR3: ASSRPTSGAYEQY

J: TRBJ2-6
size: .
D: .
V: TRBV7-2
CDR3: ANDKGSGANVLT

J: TRBJ1-5
size: .
D: .
V: TRBV10-2
CDR3: ASSGSRQNSNQPQH

J: TRBJ1-2
size: once
D: TRBD1
V: TRBV5-6
CDR3: ASSWDREANYGYT

J: TRBJ1-2
size: .
D: TRBD1
V: TRBV28
CDR3: ASRPDRVGYGYT

J: TRBJ2-1
size: .
D: TRBD2
V: TRBV27
CDR3: ASSPWTSGIANEQF

J: TRBJ2-1
size: once
D: TRBD1
V: TRBV24-1
CDR3: ATSDGQGTIDEQF

J: TRBJ1-3
size: .
D: .
V: TRBV6-6
CDR3: ASSYGPPPPGNTIY

J: TRBJ2-2
size: .
D: TRBD2
V: TRBV19
CDR3: ASSSWLAGGPGTGELF

J: TRBJ2-5
size: .
D: TRBD2
V: TRBV25-1
CDR3: ASSEYGSGRQETQY

J: TRBJ1-2
size: few
D: TRBD1
V: TRBV7-9
CDR3: ASAPQHSGGGYT

J: TRBJ2-5
size: .
D: .
V: TRBV7-9
CDR3: ASSFKGEETQY

J: TRBJ2-7
size: few
D: TRBD2
V: TRBV6-2/TRBV6-3
CDR3: ASSYKSSGGYEQY

J: TRBJ2-3
size: .
D: TRBD2
V: TRBV15
CDR3: ATRYRRERTDTQY

J: TRBJ1-1
size: few
D: .
V: TRBV7-9
CDR3: ASSWTANTEAF

J: TRBJ2-1
size: .
D: TRBD2
V: TRBV24-1
CDR3: ATSDRDYPPHNEQF

J: TRBJ2-7
size: once
D: TRBD2
V: TRBV28
CDR3: ASRIGASGSYEQY

J: TRBJ1-2
size: .
D: TRBD1
V: TRBV7-3
CDR3: ASSLTPGQGAGYT

J: TRBJ1-1
size: once
D: .
V: TRBV7-9
CDR3: ASSLIEGGTEAF

J: TRBJ1-5
size: .
D: .
V: TRBV19
CDR3: ASSREGYSNQPQH

J: TRBJ1-3
size: .
D: .
V: TRBV20-1
CDR3: SASLLPAARTIY

J: TRBJ2-5
size: .
D: TRBD2
V: TRBV5-6
CDR3: ASSFGTSVGETQY

J: TRBJ2-7
size: once
D: TRBD2
V: TRBV6-5
CDR3: ASSYFRAGGSYEQY

J: TRBJ1-5
size: .
D: .
V: TRBV18
CDR3: ASSGEGDQPQH

J: TRBJ1-5
size: few
D: TRBD1
V: TRBV2
CDR3: ASSSQGVGNQPQH

J: TRBJ2-1
size: .
D: TRBD2
V: TRBV9
CDR3: ASSKAGESMRF

J: TRBJ2-1
size: .
D: TRBD2
V: TRBV4-1
CDR3: ASSQVAGRDEQF

J: TRBJ2-1
size: .
D: .
V: TRBV4-3
CDR3: ASSQDLPAGVNQVYNEQF

J: TRBJ2-7
size: .
D: TRBD2
V: TRBV10-3
CDR3: AISDPGLADDYEQY

J: TRBJ1-1
size: .
D: .
V: TRBV28
CDR3: ASSLLQANTEAF

J: TRBJ2-7
size: .
D: .
V: TRBV6-6
CDR3: ASSYSNRDKNYEQY

J: TRBJ1-1
size: .
D: .
V: TRBV7-9
CDR3: ASSHGGVDGAF

J: TRBJ1-1
size: .
D: TRBD1
V: TRBV9
CDR3: ASSPTGVSNTEAF

J: TRBJ2-5
size: .
D: .
V: TRBV19
CDR3: ASSIKDSEETQY

J: TRBJ1-5
size: .
D: .
V: TRBV27
CDR3: RNRVDQPQH

J: TRBJ2-1
size: .
D: .
V: TRBV21-1
CDR3: ASSTSAGGPLDEQF

J: TRBJ1-2
size: .
D: .
V: TRBV4-3
CDR3: ASSQDWGPEDGYT

J: TRBJ2-2
size: .
D: TRBD1
V: TRBV29-1
CDR3: SVWGQGNTGELF

J: TRBJ2-7
size: .
D: TRBD2
V: TRBV19
CDR3: ASSMLAGAYEQY

J: TRBJ1-4
size: .
D: TRBD1
V: TRBV19
CDR3: ASSILTGRDSNEKLF

J: TRBJ1-1
size: .
D: .
V: TRBV20-1
CDR3: SASRSTEAF